The text below deals with one TCR beta chain. Its antigen target is currently unknown. Per-nucleotide qualities are absent, and no much larger clonotype sits a single base away. There are 13 amino acids in the CDR3, from cysteine to phenylalanine inclusive. Left in the record is the CDR3 DNA by itself, 39 bases read in frame from the first base. V and J are truncated by 4 bases and 0 bases respectively, leaving an intervening sequence of 6 bases. This entry is derived from a study of T cells in Graves' hyperthyroidism and ophthalmopathy (dated by TCRdb to between 2018 and 2021). With regard to the full study: Peripheral blood samples were taken at the time of initial diagnosis, prior to any treatment. To identify TCR V-J signatures that set the groups apart, the researchers used a discovery cohort of about a hundred patients, made up of roughly 40 with Graves' ophthalmopathy and some 58 with stable Graves' hyperthyroidism. Prospective prediction of ophthalmopathy was tested in an independent validation cohort of approximately 19 hyperthyroidism patients and 17 patients who later progressed to ophthalmopathy. The approximately 100 discovery patients were divided at random into training and test sets in a 7:3 ratio. In addition, the study compared T-cell repertoires in thyroid tissue and in blood from several Graves' hyperthyroidism patients. After sampling, hyperthyroidism patients received methimazole starting at 30 mg daily, and ophthalmopathy patients received high-dose intravenous methylprednisolone. According to the paper, TCR Vbeta CDR3 sequencing was carried out on approximately 140 peripheral blood samples, which came from under 50 ophthalmopathy, about 75 hyperthyroidism and approximately 17 progressor patients.

Results and caveats for the whole study, not just this receptor: In validation, the model predicted progression to ophthalmopathy with about 71% sensitivity and 72% to 85% specificity, a median of approximately 6.7 months before onset. Most expanded thyroid clonotypes (frequency above 0.001) were also found in blood, which suggests that blood repertoires may mirror thyroid immune responses. Sample size was not statistically predetermined, and investigators were not blinded to group allocation. A 13 V-J signature model separated ophthalmopathy from stable hyperthyroidism, with just over 85% sensitivity and about 81% specificity in cross-validation and 80%/75% in testing.

TCR beta CDR3 regions were amplified from RNA transcripts. A first-round RT-PCR of the TCR CDR3 used the HTBI primer set with the Qiagen OneStep RT-PCR kit. A second multiplex PCR round built the libraries, followed by size selection and purification. Paired-end sequencing of the libraries was performed with 100 bp reads on an Illumina HiSeq2000. Per the source publication's procedure: SOAPnuke was used to process the raw data, throwing out any read that contained adapters or uncalled bases, had a mean Phred below 15, or lacked an exact constant-primer or identifier match. COPE v1.2.5 was used to merge the high-quality paired reads, and each unique nucleotide sequence was defined as a clonotype. MiTCR v1.1 was used to align clonotypes to the IMGT TRBV, TRBD and TRBJ reference segments. Only V-J combinations with frequency above 0.0001, covering about 99% of repertoires, were analysed. A TCS score was defined as the ratio of F50 (clonal expansion) to E x V (chaos), with BLOSUM62-based TCRdist applied between CDR3 peptides within each V-J. Welch's t-statistics and random forest reduced around 550 V-J features to 10 to 15, which were used in a naive Bayes classifier (R e1071). The similarity between thyroid and blood repertoires was quantified using the Morisita-Horn index. TCRdb trimmed public reads at Q25 via fastp, called clones via MiXCR and kept in-frame beta chains. Records with the same CDR3 protein are collapsed into one entry carrying the most frequent genes and DNA. TCRdb's processing, not the authors' own work, is the source of the V and J calls. Within this sample are 600,000 to 700,000 distinct CDR3 sequences, with roughly 14% of them counted one time only. The ten largest clonotypes hold 4% to 5.5% of the sample.

Moderately to severely active disease, a Clinical Activity Score of at least 3, a NOSPECS grade of at least 4, and a duration under 3 months were present in ophthalmopathy patients. The study excluded patients with uncontrolled infections, other autoimmune diseases, pregnancy or lactation. Clinical symptoms, serum thyroxine and TRAb, thyroid ultrasound, and orbital computed tomography formed the basis for the diagnoses. PBMCs were separated from approximately 10 ml of fresh peripheral blood using Ficoll-Paque density gradient centrifugation. Total RNA was extracted with Trizol reagent, and quality was checked on an Agilent 2100 Bioanalyzer.

Sequenced sample: blood. The sequence came from a middle-aged woman with Graves' ophthalmopathy. The chain uses TRBV12-3 or TRBV12-4 and TRBJ2-5; confidence is insufficient to name the D gene. This receptor has the CDR3 CASSSLYQETQYF. The nucleotide sequence reads TGTGCCAGCAGTTCCCTATACCAAGAGACCCAGTACTTC.